This TCR beta chain derives from a study of blood T cell repertoires in COVID-19. Across the study: Material from acute and convalescent COVID-19 was sourced from the United States, Italy and Spain. Sample material is recorded as cDNA or gDNA derived from T cells, B-cell-depleted T cells, or PBMCs.

Participants were aged about 18 to 90 years, lived in roughly 23 US areas, and enrolled virtually. Assay: immunoSEQ multiplex PCR; the TCRdb copy retains only in-frame clones and omits some. In the table there are some 180,000 clones, around 80% of which are singletons. There are 14 residues in the CDR3. Germline V gives CDR1 SGHAT, CDR2 FQDESV (reference sequence). The V and J ends lost 6 bases and 2 bases, in that order; junction bases with no gene match: 3. This receptor was taken from a man in his 60s who had been exposed to COVID-19. Sample: PBMCs or T cells enriched from blood (not recorded which). This sequence joins TRBV11-1 and TRBJ1-2, with 10 bases identical to TRBD1. Here the CDR3 reads CASSQGQGNYGYTF. CDR3 in DNA: TGTGCCAGCAGTCAGGGACAGGGGAACTATGGCTACACCTTC.